Each of the 25 T cell receptor beta chains below was sequenced from the same sample in a study of low-dose radiotherapy and immunotherapy resistance in tumors (dated by TCRdb to between 2021 and 2024). In light of the paper, this sample's time point label describes: before trial treatment. The instrument was an Illumina MiniSeq. To make first-strand cDNA, Superscript III was used along with a set of TRAV- and TRBV-specific primers so that both the TCRalpha and TCRbeta chains were covered. A roughly 20-cycle PCR with Phusion amplified the TCRs, pairing a constant-region primer with the adapter that was attached to the V primers. TCRdb itself trimmed the public reads at Q25 with fastp, ran MiXCR and retained productive beta chains. CDR3 protein sequences are deduplicated, and each keeps its most common genes and DNA. The sample contains fewer than 95,000 distinct CDR3 sequences, 9.4% of them found a single time. Roughly 1% of the sample is in the top ten clones.

Sequences were derived from PBMCs, sampled before treatment. These receptors were taken from a male donor with prostate cancer.

This clonotype was detected only a few times. J is TRBJ2-1 and V is TRBV2, with D possibly TRBD1 on 5 matching bases. The CDR3 runs to 13 residues. Trimming shortened V by 4 bases and J by 4 bases, and 8 bases separated the two germline ends. Germline CDR1 is SNHLY and CDR2 is FYNNEI. The CDR3 DNA sequence: TGTGCCAGCAGTGCAACAGGTTACAATGAGCAGTTCTTC. This translates into CASSATGYNEQFF.

This clonotype was recorded at least ten times. The V gene is TRBV28, the J gene TRBJ2-5; no firm D call. The V end lost 5 bases, the J end lost 5 bases, and 12 bases lay between the germline ends. Germline CDR1 is MDHEN and CDR2 is SYDVKM. The CDR3 is made up of 13 amino acids. CDR3 sequence: CASSPNMGETQYF. The CDR3 DNA reads TGTGCCAGCAGTCCAAACATGGGGGAGACCCAGTACTTC.

This clonotype was detected ten times or more. Here the CDR3 reads CASSPTGSAYEQYF. The CDR3 DNA is TGTGCCAGCAGTCCGACAGGATCAGCCTACGAGCAGTACTTC. The J gene is TRBJ2-7, the V gene TRBV12-3 or TRBV12-4, with D possibly TRBD1 on 6 matching bases. The V gene lost 5 bases and the J gene lost 2 bases, with 13 bases spanning the gap. This CDR3 has 14 amino acids.

This clonotype was counted ten times or more. The gene calls are TRBV7-2 and TRBJ2-1; possible D gene TRBD2, 5 bases. The CDR3 extends over 17 amino acids. Germline CDR1 is SGHTA and CDR2 is FQGNSA. V dropped 7 bases and J dropped 0 bases, with 19 bases sitting between them. This CDR3 reads CASTPLRGGLSYNEQFF. In nucleotides, the CDR3 is TGTGCCAGCACCCCCTTGCGAGGAGGCCTCTCCTACAATGAGCAGTTCTTC.

This clonotype came up many times. The genes are TRBV28 and TRBJ2-7; perhaps TRBD2 as D (6 bases). V gave up 10 bases and J gave up 2 bases, with 15 bases separating them. This CDR3 has 13 residues. Per the germline V gene, CDR1 is MDHEN and CDR2 is SYDVKM. The CDR3 sequence: CATGGTPTYEQYF. Here the CDR3 DNA reads TGTGCCACCGGGGGTACGCCCACCTACGAGCAGTACTTC.

The V and J genes are TRBV5-1 and TRBJ2-7; 9 bases map to TRBD1. There are 15 residues in the CDR3. J gave up 3 bases and V 0 bases, and 4 bases lay outside the gene matches. Germline lookup yields CDR1 SGHRS and CDR2 YFSETQ. CDR3 nucleotide sequence: TGCGCCAGCAGCTTGGTTGAGACAGGGGGCTACGAGCAGTACTTC. It encodes CASSLVETGGYEQYF.

This clonotype was found many times. V gene TRBV28 combines with J gene TRBJ2-5; TRBD1 matches 7 bases. With V trimmed by 6 bases and J by 4 bases, 11 bases remained unmatched. The CDR3 spans 15 residues. Germline CDR1 and CDR2: MDHEN and SYDVKM. CDR3 coding DNA: TGTGCCAGCAGGCACGAGGGGGCTCGGCGAGAGACCCAGTACTTC. This translates into CASRHEGARRETQYF.

This clonotype was recorded at least ten times. The chain uses TRBV2 and TRBJ2-2, with 7 bases aligning to TRBD1. J was trimmed by 3 bases and V by 7 bases; bases with no gene match: 5. The CDR3 has 14 amino acids. The V gene's germline CDR1 is SNHLY and CDR2 FYNNEI. The CDR3 here is CASTRTGDTGELFF. Written as DNA, the CDR3 is TGTGCCAGCACAAGGACAGGAGACACCGGGGAGCTGTTTTTT.

This clonotype has ten or more counts. The chain joins TRBV7-9 to TRBJ2-7; no clear D gene. V shed 4 bases and J shed 4 bases, with 17 bases lying between them. CDR3 size: 15 residues. Germline CDR1 and CDR2: SEHNR and FQNEAQ (reference sequence). The CDR3 DNA is TGTGCCAGCAGCTCACCGCTGGTATTGGAATACGAGCAGTACTTC. Residues: CASSSPLVLEYEQYF.

This clonotype was observed many times. This rearrangement joins TRBV30 to TRBJ2-7; D is possibly TRBD2 (6 bases). The CDR3 sequence is 13 residues long. Germline V gene sequence: CDR1 GTSNPN, CDR2 SVGIG (reference sequence). Trimming took off 2 bases at V and 3 bases at J, with 11 bases between the two ends. The CDR3 loop reads CAWSFSGNYEQYF. DNA for the CDR3: TGTGCCTGGAGTTTTAGCGGCAACTACGAGCAGTACTTC. The variable domain in full, with the rest retrieved from reference TRBV30 and TRBJ2-7, is SQTIHQWPATLVQPVGSPLSLECTVEGTSNPNLYWYRQAAGRGLQLLFYSVGIGQISSEVPQNLSASRPQDRQFILSSKKLLLSDSGFYLCAWSFSGNYEQYFGPGTRLTVT.

This clonotype was recorded at least ten times. The chain recombines TRBV19 with TRBJ1-5; D perhaps matches TRBD1 (5 bases). V was trimmed by 5 bases and J by 7 bases, leaving 21 bases between them. The CDR3 contains 16 residues. CDR1 and CDR2 from the germline V gene are LNHDA and SQIVND (reference sequence). The CDR3 sequence is CASSLGAPILRQPQHF. The DNA for the CDR3 is TGTGCCAGTAGTCTCGGGGCACCGATCCTAAGACAGCCCCAGCATTTT.

J is TRBJ2-7 and V is TRBV24-1; D is possibly TRBD1 or TRBD2 (6 bases each). Germline lookup yields CDR1 KGHDR and CDR2 SFDVKD. V was pared by 5 bases and J by 5 bases, with 18 bases between. The CDR3 covers 15 residues. This CDR3 is CATSVGGSSWDEQYF. CDR3 sequence (DNA): TGTGCCACCAGTGTGGGGGGCAGTAGCTGGGACGAGCAGTACTTC.

This clonotype was recorded at least ten times. CDR3 protein: CASSPWGGRTDTQYF. CDR3 DNA: TGTGCCAGCAGCCCTTGGGGCGGGAGAACAGATACGCAGTATTTT. The chain uses TRBV5-6 and TRBJ2-3; 7 bases are shared with TRBD2. With 4 bases clipped from V and 3 bases from J, the junction kept 8 bases outside the gene matches. The CDR3 sequence is 15 residues long. Germline CDR1 SGHDT, CDR2 YYEEEE.

Concerning this clonotype itself: A far larger clone is only one base removed, so a read error is likely. The chain uses TRBV13 and TRBJ2-2; TRBD1 matches 9 bases. Germline-derived CDR1 and CDR2 are PRHDT and FYEKMQ (reference sequence). CDR3 size: 16 residues. CDR3 protein: CASGDRAFSNTGGLFF. For the CDR3, the DNA is TGTGCCAGCGGGGACAGGGCCTTTTCTAACACCGGGGGGCTGTTTTTT.

CDR3 sequence: CSAGQGSTEAFF. The CDR3 coding sequence is TGCAGCGCCGGACAGGGAAGCACTGAAGCTTTCTTT. This chain links TRBV29-1 with TRBJ1-1; 8 nucleotides align to TRBD1. Per the germline V gene, CDR1 is SQVTM and CDR2 is ANQGSEA. V was clipped by 7 bases and J by 4 bases; unmatched bases: 5. CDR3 length: 12 amino acids.

There are many counts of this clonotype. The gene calls are TRBV2 and TRBJ2-2; 9 nucleotides match TRBD2. Per the germline V gene, CDR1 is SNHLY and CDR2 is FYNNEI. J was trimmed by 2 bases and V by 2 bases; bases with no gene match: 3. The CDR3 is made up of 16 amino acids. CDR3 sequence: CASSEFSGGNTGELFF. DNA of the CDR3: TGTGCCAGCAGTGAATTTAGCGGGGGAAACACCGGGGAGCTGTTTTTT.

This clonotype occurred many times. The rearrangement joins TRBV14 to TRBJ2-2, with 9 bases identical to TRBD2. The CDR3 has 16 amino acids. The trim removed 4 bases at V and 1 base at J, leaving 4 bases unmatched. From germline, CDR1 is SGHDN and CDR2 FVKESK. The CDR3 loop reads CASSRGLALNTGELFF. The CDR3 DNA is TGTGCCAGCAGCCGTGGACTAGCGCTGAACACCGGGGAGCTGTTTTTT.

In this sample, this clonotype turned up many times. The chain combines TRBV9 with TRBJ2-5; the D gene is possibly TRBD2 (6 bases). Trimming took 4 bases from V and 3 from J, leaving 13 bases between them. The CDR3 consists of 14 residues. The V gene's germline CDR1 is SGDLS and CDR2 YYNGEE. CDR3 nucleotide sequence: TGTGCCAGCAGCCCACAACTAGCTGAAGAGACCCAGTACTTC. It yields the protein CASSPQLAEETQYF.

At least ten counts were recorded for this clonotype. The chain links TRBV4-3 to TRBJ2-3; no reliable D call. V gave up 5 bases and J gave up 0 bases, with 6 bases separating them. In germline, CDR1 is LGHNA, CDR2 YSLEER. This CDR3 contains 13 residues. CDR3 residues: CASSAPSTDTQYF. CDR3 DNA sequence: TGCGCCAGCAGCGCGCCTAGCACAGATACGCAGTATTTT.

This clonotype was counted many times. The J gene is TRBJ1-2, the V gene TRBV4-1; the match to TRBD1 covers 7 bases. Germline CDR1 MGHRA, CDR2 YSYEKL. J gave up 2 bases and V 1 base, and 4 bases lay outside the gene matches. This CDR3 has 15 residues. DNA of the CDR3: TGCGCCAGCAGCCAAGCGACAGGGCTGAACTATGGCTACACCTTC. This codes for CASSQATGLNYGYTF.

Ten or more counts support this clonotype. The chain couples TRBV6-2 or TRBV6-3 to TRBJ2-1; D unresolved. This CDR3 region has 15 residues. Germline V lookup: CDR1 MNHEY, CDR2 SVGEGT. V dropped 2 bases and J dropped 3 bases, with 11 bases sitting between them. The CDR3 nucleotides are TGTGCCAGCAGTTACGGGCCAATCCACTACAATGAGCAGTTCTTC. Translation: CASSYGPIHYNEQFF.

This clonotype has just a few counts. This chain joins TRBV27 and TRBJ2-1, with 8 bases matching TRBD1. Germline CDR1 and CDR2: MNHEY and SMNVEV (reference sequence). Germline trimming cut 5 bases from V and 0 bases from J; bases unmatched to any gene: 3. The CDR3 is 15 residues long. The CDR3 region is CASSRTGNSYNEQFF. The CDR3 coding sequence is TGTGCCAGCAGTCGGACAGGGAACTCCTACAATGAGCAGTTCTTC.

The table lists this clonotype with a few counts. The DNA of the CDR3 is TGTGCCAGCGGCTTCAGGGGGAATGAGCAGTTCTTC. Encoded protein: CASGFRGNEQFF. This chain uses TRBV2 with TRBJ2-1, with TRBD1 identical over 7 bases. The CDR3 loop spans 12 amino acids. CDR1 and CDR2 (germline): SNHLY, FYNNEI. With V trimmed by 8 bases and J by 7 bases, 5 bases remained unmatched.

The sample holds many counts of this clonotype. The chain has TRBV15 and TRBJ1-2; D ambiguous. Germline lookup yields CDR1 LNHNV and CDR2 YYDKDF (reference sequence). Trimming pared 6 bases from V and 6 bases from J, leaving 20 bases between. This CDR3 region has 15 residues. In nucleotides, the CDR3 is TGTGCCACCAGACCGTTCAAGGTCCCTAGGGATGGCTACACCTTC. Its translation: CATRPFKVPRDGYTF.

V is TRBV12-3 or TRBV12-4 and J is TRBJ2-1; TRBD1 is a possible D gene (6 bases). The V end was cut by 5 bases, the J end by 0 bases, with 11 bases between. This CDR3 is built from 15 residues. This CDR3 is CASSPIRGSYNEQFF. The CDR3 DNA reads TGTGCCAGCAGTCCCATCAGGGGCTCCTACAATGAGCAGTTCTTC.